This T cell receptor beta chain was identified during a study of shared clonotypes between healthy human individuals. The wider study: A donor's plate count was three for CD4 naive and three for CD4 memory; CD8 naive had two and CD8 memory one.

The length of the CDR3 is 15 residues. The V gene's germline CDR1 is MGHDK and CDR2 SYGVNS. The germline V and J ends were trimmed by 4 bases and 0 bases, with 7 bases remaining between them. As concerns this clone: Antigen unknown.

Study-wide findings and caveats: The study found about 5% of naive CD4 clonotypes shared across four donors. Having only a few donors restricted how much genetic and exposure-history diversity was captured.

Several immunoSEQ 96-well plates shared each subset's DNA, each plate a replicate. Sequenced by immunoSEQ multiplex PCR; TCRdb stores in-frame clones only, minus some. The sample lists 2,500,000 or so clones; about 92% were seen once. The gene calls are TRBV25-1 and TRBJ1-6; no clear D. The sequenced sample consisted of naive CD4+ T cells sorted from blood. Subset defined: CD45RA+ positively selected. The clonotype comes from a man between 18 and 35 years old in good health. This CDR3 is CASSGRGSYNSPLHF. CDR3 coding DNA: TGTGCCAGCAGTGGCCGGGGCTCCTATAATTCACCCCTCCACTTT.